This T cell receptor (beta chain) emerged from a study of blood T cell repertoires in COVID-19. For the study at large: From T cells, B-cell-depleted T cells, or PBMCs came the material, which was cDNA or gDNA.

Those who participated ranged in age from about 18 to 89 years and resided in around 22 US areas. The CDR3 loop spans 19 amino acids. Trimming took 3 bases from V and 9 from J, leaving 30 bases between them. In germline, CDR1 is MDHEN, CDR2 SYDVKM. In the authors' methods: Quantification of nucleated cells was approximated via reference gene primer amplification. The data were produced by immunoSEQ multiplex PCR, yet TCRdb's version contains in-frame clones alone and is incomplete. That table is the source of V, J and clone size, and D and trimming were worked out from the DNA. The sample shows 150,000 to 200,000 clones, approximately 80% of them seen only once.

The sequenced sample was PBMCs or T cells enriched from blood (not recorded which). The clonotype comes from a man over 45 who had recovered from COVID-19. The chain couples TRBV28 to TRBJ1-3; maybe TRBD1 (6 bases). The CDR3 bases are TGTGCCAGCAGTTTTCGAGCCCACCGCCAGGGGAATTTCGGATCCACCATATATTTT. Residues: CASSFRAHRQGNFGSTIYF.